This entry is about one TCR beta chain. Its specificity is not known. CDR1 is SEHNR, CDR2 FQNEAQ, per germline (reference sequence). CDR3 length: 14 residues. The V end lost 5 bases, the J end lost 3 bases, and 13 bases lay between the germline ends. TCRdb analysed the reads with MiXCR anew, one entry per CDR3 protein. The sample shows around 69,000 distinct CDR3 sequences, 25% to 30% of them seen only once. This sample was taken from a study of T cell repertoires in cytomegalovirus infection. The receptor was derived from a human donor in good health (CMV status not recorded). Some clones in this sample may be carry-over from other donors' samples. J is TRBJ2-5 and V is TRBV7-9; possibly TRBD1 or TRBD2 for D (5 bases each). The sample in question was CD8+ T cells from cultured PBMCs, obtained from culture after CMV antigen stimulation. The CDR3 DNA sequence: TGTGCCAGCAGCCCGGGACCCGTGAAAGAGACCCAGTACTTC. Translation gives CASSPGPVKETQYF.